This T cell receptor (beta chain) was obtained from a study of Graves' ophthalmopathy and Graves' hyperthyroidism. The CDR3 extends over 15 amino acids. Germline V CDR1 and CDR2: LNHDA, SQIVND (reference sequence). V was cut by 5 bases and J by 5 bases, with 13 bases left in between. As the template, RNA transcripts were used to amplify TCR beta CDR3 regions. Amplification began with first-round RT-PCR using HTBI primers, then second-round multiplex PCR was performed. TCRdb re-derived calls from the multiplex PCR reads in MiXCR, one entry per CDR3 protein. The sample holds over a million distinct CDR3 sequences, about two fifths seen once. This clonotype was seen many times.

The chain carries TRBV19 and TRBJ2-6; D may correspond to TRBD1 or TRBD2 (5 bases each). Source material: peripheral blood or thyroid tissue (not recorded which). The source is an adult man with Graves' hyperthyroidism. The CDR3 spells CASSPRGGRANVLTF. CDR3 sequence (DNA): TGTGCCAGTAGTCCACGGGGCGGTAGGGCCAACGTCCTGACTTTC.